A single T cell receptor beta chain is shown here with its context. This clonotype appeared many times. Its antigen is unknown. No base-level quality is on record; no much larger clone is a single base apart. This entry comes from a study of T-cell reconstitution after alpha-beta-depleted transplantation in children (dated by TCRdb to the mid-2010s). Regarding the complete study: Using TCR repertoire profiling, the study quantitatively followed how T-cell immune reconstitution unfolded in children after TCRalphabeta/CD19-depleted allogeneic hematopoietic cell transplantation.

Library construction relied on PCR. The instrument given in TCRdb is Illumina HiSeq 2500. Molecular barcoding was employed in the preparation of TCR libraries, with unique molecular identifiers being used to normalize TCRbeta repertoire quantification. Using fastp trimming at Q25 and MiXCR clonotype assembly, TCRdb reanalyzed the public sequencing data and kept in-frame beta chains. Each entry merges the rows of one CDR3 protein and shows their most common DNA and genes. Counted in this sample were 150,000 to 200,000 distinct CDR3 sequences; more than 12% of them appeared once. The biggest ten clones account for roughly an eighth of the sample. The trim is 2 bases for V and 1 base for J, with a gap of 6 bases between the germline ends. From cysteine to phenylalanine, the CDR3 is 13 amino acids long. Of all the DNA, just the CDR3 is kept, 39 bases in frame from base 1. CDR1 and CDR2 were assigned from the germline V gene as SGHRS and YFSETQ.

The specimen was PBMCs from the stem cell graft donor, collected from the stem cell graft. The source is a human donor who donated a stem cell graft to a child with acute lymphoblastic leukemia. The sequence joins TRBV5-1 to TRBJ1-1, with the identity of the D gene unclear. Here the CDR3 is given as CASSLRPNTEAFF. The nucleotide sequence reads TGCGCCAGCAGCTTAAGGCCGAACACTGAAGCTTTCTTT. The full variable domain, completed from the reference TRBV5-1 and TRBJ1-1 proteins outside the CDR3, reads KAGVTQTPRYLIKTRGQQVTLSCSPISGHRSVSWYQQTPGQGLQFLFEYFSETQRNKGNFPGRFSGRQFSNSRSEMNVSTLELGDSALYLCASSLRPNTEAFFGQGTRLTVV.